This passage covers 9 T cell receptor beta chains from one sample sequenced in a study of metastatic and nonmetastatic thyroid tumors. Patients had received no treatment of any kind before thyroid surgery. TCRdb re-called clones via MiXCR from the PCR reads. The profile shows under 20,000 clones, 25% to 30% of them singletons. The source material was tumor tissue. The receptors were gathered from a male donor with papillary thyroid cancer or a benign thyroid nodule (not recorded which). Some clones in this sample may be carry-over from other donors' samples.

This clone was counted between two and nine times. The chain is built from TRBV10-2 and TRBJ2-1, with D unresolved. The ends were cut back, 5 bases at V and 2 bases at J, with 10 bases in the middle. Germline assignment: CDR1 WSHSY and CDR2 SAAADI. This CDR3 comprises 14 residues. The DNA of the CDR3 is TGCGCCAGCAGTAACAGACGGACCTACAATGAGCAGTTCTTC. Translating it yields CASSNRRTYNEQFF.

Relative to its sample, this clone is medium-sized (0.01 to 0.1%). The chain carries TRBV6-1 and TRBJ1-2, with a possible D match to TRBD1 (5 bases). There are 13 residues in the CDR3. Trimming took 4 bases from V and 3 from J, leaving 9 bases between them. In germline, CDR1 is MNHNS, CDR2 SASEGT. This CDR3 is CASSVTGYYGYTF. In DNA, the CDR3 is TGTGCCAGCAGTGTCACAGGTTACTATGGCTACACCTTC.

V usage is TRBV2 and J usage is TRBJ2-2, with 8 bases aligning to TRBD1. This CDR3 spans 15 amino acids. The V gene end was trimmed by 5 bases and the J gene end by 2 bases; junction bases not matched to a gene: 4. CDR1 is SNHLY, CDR2 FYNNEI, per germline. CDR3 sequence: CASSRQGTNTGELFF. As DNA, the CDR3 is TGTGCCAGCAGTCGACAGGGGACCAACACCGGGGAGCTGTTTTTT.

At least ten counts were recorded for this clone. At one end, the junction sequence differs from germline, possibly due to a read error. The V gene is TRBV11-1, the J gene TRBJ2-5; perhaps TRBD1 as D (6 bases). Germline lookup yields CDR1 SGHAT and CDR2 FQDESV (reference sequence). The CDR3 has 13 amino acids. In nucleotides, the CDR3 is TGTGCCAGCAGATTAATCAGAGAGGGGGAAACCCACTTC. The encoded protein is CASRLIREGETHF. The full variable domain, in which reference TRBV11-1 and TRBJ2-5 provide the parts outside the CDR3, is EAEVAQSPRYKITEKSQAVAFWCDPISGHATLYWYRQILGQGPELLVQFQDESVVDDSQLPKDRFSAERLKGVDSTLKIQPAELGDSAMYLCASRLIREGETHFGPGTRLLVL.

The chain combines TRBV7-2 with TRBJ1-1; TRBD1 matches 7 bases. CDR1 is SGHTA, CDR2 FQGNSA, per germline. The CDR3 sequence is 15 residues long. The V and J ends lost 0 bases and 7 bases, in that order; junction bases with no gene match: 8. CDR3 amino acids: CASSLAQGGSIEAFF. The CDR3 region has the DNA TGTGCCAGCAGCTTAGCGCAGGGGGGGAGTATTGAAGCTTTCTTT.

This clone was recorded a few times. The chain combines TRBV6-1 with TRBJ1-6, with D unresolved. Looked up from germline, CDR1 is MNHNS and CDR2 is SASEGT. V was cut by 5 bases and J by 0 bases, with 14 bases left in between. The CDR3 contains 17 residues. CDR3 DNA: TGTGCCAGCAGTCTAGAGGGAGGAAGCTCCTATAATTCACCCCTCCACTTT. Translation: CASSLEGGSSYNSPLHF.

In its sample, this clone was seen many times. The rearrangement links TRBV3-1 to TRBJ1-6, with D possibly TRBD1 on 6 matching bases. CDR3 length: 15 amino acids. In germline, CDR1 is LGHDT, CDR2 YNNKEL (reference sequence). V was cut by 0 bases and J by 6 bases, with 9 bases left in between. Here the CDR3 reads CASSQDGRGNSPLHF. As DNA, the CDR3 is TGTGCCAGCAGCCAAGATGGCAGGGGTAATTCACCCCTCCACTTT.

This clone has only a few counts. The genes are TRBV28 and TRBJ2-7, with TRBD1 matching 7 bases. Germline CDR1 and CDR2: MDHEN and SYDVKM. Losses at the gene ends were 6 bases for V and 3 bases for J; bases not matched to a gene: 2. The CDR3 has 12 residues. The CDR3 is CASRDRNYEQYF. Written as DNA, the CDR3 is TGTGCCAGCAGGGACAGGAACTACGAGCAGTACTTC.

The chain combines TRBV5-6 with TRBJ2-7; 8 bases match TRBD2. The CDR3 consists of 13 residues. Germline V gives CDR1 SGHDT, CDR2 YYEEEE. With 2 bases clipped from V and 6 bases from J, the junction kept 4 bases outside the gene matches. The CDR3 spells CASSLGLAAEQYF. The CDR3 bases are TGTGCCAGCAGCTTAGGACTAGCAGCCGAGCAGTACTTC.